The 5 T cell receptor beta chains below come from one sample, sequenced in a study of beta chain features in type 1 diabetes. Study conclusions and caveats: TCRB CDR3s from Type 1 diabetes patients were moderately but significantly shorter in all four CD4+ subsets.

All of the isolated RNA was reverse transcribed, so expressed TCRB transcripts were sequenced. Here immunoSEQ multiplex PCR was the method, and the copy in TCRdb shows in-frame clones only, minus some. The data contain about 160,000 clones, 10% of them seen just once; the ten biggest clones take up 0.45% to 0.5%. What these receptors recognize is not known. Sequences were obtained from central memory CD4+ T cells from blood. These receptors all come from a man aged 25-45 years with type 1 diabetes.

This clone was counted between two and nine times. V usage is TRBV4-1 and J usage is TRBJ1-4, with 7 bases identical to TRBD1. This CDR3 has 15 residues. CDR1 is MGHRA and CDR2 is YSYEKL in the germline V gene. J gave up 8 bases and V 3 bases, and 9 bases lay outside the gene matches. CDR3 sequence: CASSHVDRENEKLFF. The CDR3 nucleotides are TGCGCCAGCAGCCACGTTGACAGGGAGAACGAAAAACTGTTTTTT.

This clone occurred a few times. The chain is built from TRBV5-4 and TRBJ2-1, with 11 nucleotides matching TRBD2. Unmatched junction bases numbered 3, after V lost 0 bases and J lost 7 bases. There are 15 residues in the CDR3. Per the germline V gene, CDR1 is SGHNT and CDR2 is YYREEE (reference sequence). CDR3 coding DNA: TGTGCCAGCAGCTTGGACTCTAGCGGGAGGAATGAGCAGTTCTTC. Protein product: CASSLDSSGRNEQFF.

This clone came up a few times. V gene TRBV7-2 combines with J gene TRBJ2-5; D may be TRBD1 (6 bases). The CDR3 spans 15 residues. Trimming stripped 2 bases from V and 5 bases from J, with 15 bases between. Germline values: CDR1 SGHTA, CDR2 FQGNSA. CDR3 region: CASSLRASTGETQYF. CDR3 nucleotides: TGTGCCAGCAGCTTAAGGGCTTCAACAGGGGAGACCCAGTACTTC.

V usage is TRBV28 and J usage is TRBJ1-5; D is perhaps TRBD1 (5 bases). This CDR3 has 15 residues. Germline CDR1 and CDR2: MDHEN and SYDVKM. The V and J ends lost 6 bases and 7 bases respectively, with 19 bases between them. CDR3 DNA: TGTGCCAGCAGCGGGAGCCCGAGGGGTAGCCAGCCCCAGCATTTT. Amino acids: CASSGSPRGSQPQHF.

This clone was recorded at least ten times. CDR3 nucleotide sequence: TGTGCCAGCAGCTCACAGACGGTCTCCTATGGCTACACCTTC. Translating gives CASSSQTVSYGYTF. This rearrangement joins TRBV21-1 to TRBJ1-2; TRBD1, the table's D call, was not compared with the DNA. TRBV21-1 is an annotated pseudogene. CDR3 length equals 14 residues.